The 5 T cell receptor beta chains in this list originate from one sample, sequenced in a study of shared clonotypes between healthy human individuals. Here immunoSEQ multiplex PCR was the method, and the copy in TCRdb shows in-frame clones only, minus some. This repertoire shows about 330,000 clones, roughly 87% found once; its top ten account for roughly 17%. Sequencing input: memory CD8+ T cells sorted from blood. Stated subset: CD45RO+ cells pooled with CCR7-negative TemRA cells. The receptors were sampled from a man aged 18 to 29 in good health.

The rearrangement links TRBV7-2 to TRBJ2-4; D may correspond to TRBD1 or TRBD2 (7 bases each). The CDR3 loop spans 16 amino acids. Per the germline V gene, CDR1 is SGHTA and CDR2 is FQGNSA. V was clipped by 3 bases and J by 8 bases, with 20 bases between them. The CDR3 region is CASSFWGGGSHYIQYF. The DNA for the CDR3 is TGTGCCAGCAGCTTTTGGGGAGGGGGCAGTCATTACATTCAGTACTTC.

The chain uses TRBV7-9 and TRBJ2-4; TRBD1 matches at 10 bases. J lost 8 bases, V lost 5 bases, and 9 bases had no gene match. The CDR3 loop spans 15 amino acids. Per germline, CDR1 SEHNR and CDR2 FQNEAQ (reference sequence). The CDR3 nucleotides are TGTGCCAGCAGCCACCGGGACAGGGGAGGGGACATTCAGTACTTC. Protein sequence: CASSHRDRGGDIQYF. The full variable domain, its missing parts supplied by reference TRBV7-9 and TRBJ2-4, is DTGVSQNPRHKITKRGQNVTFRCDPISEHNRLYWYRQTLGQGPEFLTYFQNEAQLEKSRLLSDRFSAERPKGSFSTLEIQRTEQGDSAMYLCASSHRDRGGDIQYFGAGTRLSVL.

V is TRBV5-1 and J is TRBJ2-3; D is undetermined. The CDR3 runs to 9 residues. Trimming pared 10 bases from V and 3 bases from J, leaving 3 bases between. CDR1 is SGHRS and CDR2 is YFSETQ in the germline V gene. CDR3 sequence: CAGTDTQYF. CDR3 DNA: TGCGCCGGGACAGATACGCAGTATTTT.

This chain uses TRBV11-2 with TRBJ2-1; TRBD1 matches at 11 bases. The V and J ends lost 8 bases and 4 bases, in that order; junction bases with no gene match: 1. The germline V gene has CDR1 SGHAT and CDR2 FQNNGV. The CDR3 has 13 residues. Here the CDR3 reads CASRDRGYNEQFF. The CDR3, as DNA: TGTGCCAGCCGGGACAGGGGGTACAATGAGCAGTTCTTC. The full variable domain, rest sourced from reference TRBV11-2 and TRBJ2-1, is EAGVAQSPRYKIIEKRQSVAFWCNPISGHATLYWYQQILGQGPKLLIQFQNNGVVDDSQLPKDRFSAERLKGVDSTLKIQPAKLEDSAVYLCASRDRGYNEQFFGPGTRLTVL.

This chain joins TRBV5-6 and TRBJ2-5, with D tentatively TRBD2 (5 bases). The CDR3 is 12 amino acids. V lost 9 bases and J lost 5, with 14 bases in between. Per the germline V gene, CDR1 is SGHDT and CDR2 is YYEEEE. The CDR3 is CATNTGGETQYF. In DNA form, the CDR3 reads TGTGCCACCAACACGGGCGGGGAGACCCAGTACTTC.